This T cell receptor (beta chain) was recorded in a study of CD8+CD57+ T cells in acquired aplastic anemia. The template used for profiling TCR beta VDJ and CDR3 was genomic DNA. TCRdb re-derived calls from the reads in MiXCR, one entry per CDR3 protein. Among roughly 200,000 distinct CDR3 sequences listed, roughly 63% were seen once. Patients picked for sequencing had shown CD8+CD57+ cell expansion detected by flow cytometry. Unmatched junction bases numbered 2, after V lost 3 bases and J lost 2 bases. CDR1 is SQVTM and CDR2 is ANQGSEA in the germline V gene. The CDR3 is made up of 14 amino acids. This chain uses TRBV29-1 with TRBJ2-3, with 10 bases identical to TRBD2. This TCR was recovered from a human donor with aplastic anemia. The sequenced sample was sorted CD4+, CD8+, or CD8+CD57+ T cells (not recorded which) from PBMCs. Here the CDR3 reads CSVDGTSDTDTQYF. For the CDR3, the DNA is TGCAGCGTTGATGGGACTAGCGACACAGATACGCAGTATTTT.